This paragraph reports one T cell receptor (beta chain). This sample stems from a study of T cell responses to AZD1222 COVID-19 vaccine. The assay was immunoSEQ multiplex PCR, and TCRdb's table has in-frame clones only and misses some. Found here are about 120,000 clones, 88% of them singletons; the top ten hold more than 1.5%. The TCR comes from an adult in good health. The specimen comprised peripheral blood, sampled on day 0 of AZD1222 vaccination.

CDR3 coding DNA: TGTGCCAGCAGTTTTACAGGGCCGAACACTGAAGCTTTCTTT. This translates into CASSFTGPNTEAFF. The chain joins TRBV6-5 to TRBJ1-1; maybe TRBD1 (6 bases). Trimming shortened V by 4 bases and J by 1 base, and 10 bases separated the two germline ends. The CDR3 has 14 residues. Germline assignment: CDR1 MNHEY and CDR2 SVGAGI.